This T cell receptor (beta chain) was recorded in a study of cytomegalovirus exposure and HLA in healthy donors. Study results and limitations: Accurate HLA-A and HLA-B prediction from TCR beta sequences was reported for most subjects.

Unmatched junction bases numbered 0, after V lost 3 bases and J lost 0 bases. The length of the CDR3 is 14 residues. From germline, CDR1 is SGHNT and CDR2 YYREEE (reference sequence). Primers: 60 Vbeta forward and 13 Jbeta reverse. TCRdb keeps only in-frame clones here, not all; method: immunoSEQ multiplex PCR. The sample totals approximately 150,000 clones. Turning to this clone: Its antigen is not known.

The receptor was isolated from a male donor in good health and CMV-seronegative. Sequences were obtained from PBMCs. The rearrangement links TRBV5-4 to TRBJ2-7; 10 bases match TRBD1. As DNA, the CDR3 is TGTGCCAGCAGCTGGGACAGGGGCTCCTACGAGCAGTACTTC. Translated: CASSWDRGSYEQYF.